Listed below are T cell receptor beta chains from one sample, sequenced in a study of blood T cell repertoires in COVID-19. Method: immunoSEQ multiplex PCR; TCRdb's copy keeps in-frame clones and lacks some. Of around 260,000 clones listed, around 84% are singletons. The sample comprised peripheral blood. The receptor set was obtained from a woman aged 60-70 years with COVID-19, enrolled during active disease. CDR3s include the opening cysteine and the closing phenylalanine or tryptophan. The order of the fields is clone size, CDR3 length, J gene, D gene, V gene, CDR3 DNA, CDR3 protein. The D gene is left open where the match is weak. For some rows the clone size is stated as once, few or many, or as a class when expanded; others skip it.

clone size: NA
CDR3 length: 14
J gene: TRBJ1-2
D gene: TRBD1
V gene: TRBV19
CDR3 DNA: TGTGCCAGTAGCCTCGGGACAGCCGTGTATGGCTACACCTTC
CDR3 protein: CASSLGTAVYGYTF

clone size: NA
CDR3 length: 15
J gene: TRBJ1-4
D gene: NA
V gene: TRBV9
CDR3 DNA: TGTGCCAGCAGCGTAGGCAGGACAGCGACTGAAAAACTGTTTTTT
CDR3 protein: CASSVGRTATEKLFF

clone size: NA
CDR3 length: 15
J gene: TRBJ2-7
D gene: TRBD2
V gene: TRBV5-5
CDR3 DNA: TGTGCCAGCAGCTTGGCCCCGGGGGGGCTCTACGAGCAGTACTTC
CDR3 protein: CASSLAPGGLYEQYF

clone size: NA
CDR3 length: 15
J gene: TRBJ2-7
D gene: TRBD1
V gene: TRBV6-6
CDR3 DNA: TGTGCCAGCAGTTACGACGACAGGGGACCTTACGAGCAGTACTTC
CDR3 protein: CASSYDDRGPYEQYF

clone size: NA
CDR3 length: 15
J gene: TRBJ2-3
D gene: TRBD2
V gene: TRBV7-9
CDR3 DNA: TGTGCCAGCAGCTTAGTGCTAGCGGGGGCAGATACGCAGTATTTT
CDR3 protein: CASSLVLAGADTQYF

clone size: NA
CDR3 length: 15
J gene: TRBJ2-1
D gene: TRBD2
V gene: TRBV13
CDR3 DNA: TGTGCCAGCAGCCCACTCCGGGAGGGCGGGCATGAGCAGTTCTTC
CDR3 protein: CASSPLREGGHEQFF

clone size: NA
CDR3 length: 14
J gene: TRBJ2-4
D gene: NA
V gene: TRBV6-5
CDR3 DNA: TGTGCCAGCAGTCCGGACTCACCTCCGGGCATTCAGTACTTC
CDR3 protein: CASSPDSPPGIQYF

clone size: NA
CDR3 length: 17
J gene: TRBJ1-2
D gene: TRBD1
V gene: TRBV30
CDR3 DNA: TGTGCCTGGAGTGTACGGGGGAGGGGGGACAGGCGAGCTGGCTACACCTTC
CDR3 protein: CAWSVRGRGDRRAGYTF

clone size: NA
CDR3 length: 14
J gene: TRBJ1-6
D gene: TRBD1
V gene: TRBV5-1
CDR3 DNA: TGCGCCAGCAGCGCCGGACAGGGGAATTCACCCCTCCACTTT
CDR3 protein: CASSAGQGNSPLHF

clone size: NA
CDR3 length: 14
J gene: TRBJ1-4
D gene: TRBD1
V gene: TRBV30
CDR3 DNA: TGTGCCTGGAGTGAGGGCAGGGGGCAGGAGGAACTGTTTTTT
CDR3 protein: CAWSEGRGQEELFF

clone size: few
CDR3 length: 14
J gene: TRBJ1-5
D gene: NA
V gene: TRBV2
CDR3 DNA: TGTGCCAGCAGTAGTGAATCGGGCAATCAGCCCCAGCATTTT
CDR3 protein: CASSSESGNQPQHF

clone size: NA
CDR3 length: 11
J gene: TRBJ2-7
D gene: NA
V gene: TRBV28
CDR3 DNA: TGTGCCACCGGGACTCACTACGAGCAGTACTTC
CDR3 protein: CATGTHYEQYF

clone size: NA
CDR3 length: 13
J gene: TRBJ2-4
D gene: NA
V gene: TRBV19
CDR3 DNA: TGTGCCAGTAGTATCCAGGCGAGGGACATTCAGTACTTC
CDR3 protein: CASSIQARDIQYF

clone size: NA
CDR3 length: 16
J gene: TRBJ1-1
D gene: TRBD1
V gene: TRBV7-9
CDR3 DNA: TGTGCCAGCAGCTTAGGTGGGACAGGGGCCAACACTGAAGCTTTCTTT
CDR3 protein: CASSLGGTGANTEAFF

clone size: NA
CDR3 length: 13
J gene: TRBJ2-5
D gene: TRBD1
V gene: TRBV12-3/TRBV12-4
CDR3 DNA: TGTGCCAGCAGTGGGACAGGAAAAGAGACCCAGTACTTC
CDR3 protein: CASSGTGKETQYF

clone size: few
CDR3 length: 14
J gene: TRBJ2-7
D gene: NA
V gene: TRBV18
CDR3 DNA: TGTGCCAGCTCACCCACGACAGAATCCTACGAGCAGTACTTC
CDR3 protein: CASSPTTESYEQYF

clone size: NA
CDR3 length: 17
J gene: TRBJ2-7
D gene: TRBD2
V gene: TRBV9
CDR3 DNA: TGTGCCAGCAGCGTAGGGGCTAGCGGGGATTTCTCCTACGAGCAGTACTTC
CDR3 protein: CASSVGASGDFSYEQYF

clone size: few
CDR3 length: 15
J gene: TRBJ2-5
D gene: TRBD1
V gene: TRBV27
CDR3 DNA: TGTGCCAGCGCCAACTCAGGGGGCGGGCAAGGGACCCAGTACTTC
CDR3 protein: CASANSGGGQGTQYF

clone size: NA
CDR3 length: 14
J gene: TRBJ1-3
D gene: NA
V gene: TRBV30
CDR3 DNA: TGTGCCGGATCGGGATTTTGGACGGGAAACACCATATATTTT
CDR3 protein: CAGSGFWTGNTIYF

clone size: NA
CDR3 length: 13
J gene: TRBJ1-2
D gene: TRBD1
V gene: TRBV5-1
CDR3 DNA: TGCGCCAGCAGCCCGGGACAGGGGAATGGCTACACCTTC
CDR3 protein: CASSPGQGNGYTF

clone size: NA
CDR3 length: 15
J gene: TRBJ2-1
D gene: NA
V gene: TRBV7-8
CDR3 DNA: TGTGCCAGCAGCCTTACCTTGACTAGCTACAATGAGCAGTTCTTC
CDR3 protein: CASSLTLTSYNEQFF

clone size: few
CDR3 length: 13
J gene: TRBJ1-5
D gene: NA
V gene: TRBV19
CDR3 DNA: TGTGCCAGTAGTATCGACTTCAATCAGCCCCAGCATTTT
CDR3 protein: CASSIDFNQPQHF

clone size: NA
CDR3 length: 14
J gene: TRBJ2-5
D gene: NA
V gene: TRBV11-3
CDR3 DNA: TGTGCCAGCAGCTTAGGGGGCGCCGAAGAGACCCAGTACTTC
CDR3 protein: CASSLGGAEETQYF

clone size: once
CDR3 length: 13
J gene: TRBJ1-3
D gene: TRBD1
V gene: TRBV7-9
CDR3 DNA: TGTGCCATACAGGGGTTGCCTGGAAACACCATATATTTT
CDR3 protein: CAIQGLPGNTIYF

clone size: NA
CDR3 length: 13
J gene: TRBJ2-7
D gene: NA
V gene: TRBV5-1
CDR3 DNA: TGCGCCAGCAGCCTCCGACCCGGAGGCGAGCAGTACTTC
CDR3 protein: CASSLRPGGEQYF

clone size: NA
CDR3 length: 14
J gene: TRBJ2-7
D gene: TRBD1
V gene: TRBV6-6
CDR3 DNA: TGTGCCAGCAGACAGACAGGGGGCGGCTACGAGCAGTACTTC
CDR3 protein: CASRQTGGGYEQYF

clone size: once
CDR3 length: 14
J gene: TRBJ1-5
D gene: NA
V gene: TRBV3-1/TRBV3-2
CDR3 DNA: TGTGCCAGCAGCCAAGATCGGGTCCATCAGCCCCAGCATTTT
CDR3 protein: CASSQDRVHQPQHF

clone size: NA
CDR3 length: 12
J gene: TRBJ2-7
D gene: NA
V gene: TRBV6-6
CDR3 DNA: TGTGCCAGCAGTCAACTAGGGTTCGAGCAGTACTTC
CDR3 protein: CASSQLGFEQYF

clone size: NA
CDR3 length: 13
J gene: TRBJ2-7
D gene: TRBD2
V gene: TRBV6-2/TRBV6-3
CDR3 DNA: TGTGCCAGCAGTTTTAGCGGGAGGGATGAGCAGTACTTC
CDR3 protein: CASSFSGRDEQYF

clone size: NA
CDR3 length: 13
J gene: TRBJ1-1
D gene: NA
V gene: TRBV4-2
CDR3 DNA: TGTGCCAGCAGCCAAGATCTCCTCACTGAAGCTTTCTTT
CDR3 protein: CASSQDLLTEAFF

clone size: NA
CDR3 length: 13
J gene: TRBJ2-7
D gene: NA
V gene: TRBV6-4
CDR3 DNA: TGTGCCAGCAGCAGGACTACTTCCTACGAGCAGTACTTC
CDR3 protein: CASSRTTSYEQYF

clone size: once
CDR3 length: 15
J gene: TRBJ2-1
D gene: TRBD2
V gene: TRBV30
CDR3 DNA: TGTGCCTCCCGCTCTAGCGGGAGGAGGTACAATGAGCAGTTCTTC
CDR3 protein: CASRSSGRRYNEQFF

clone size: NA
CDR3 length: 14
J gene: TRBJ1-2
D gene: NA
V gene: TRBV5-1
CDR3 DNA: TGCGCCAGCAGCCCCGGCGGGGGGGTAGGGGGCTACACCTTC
CDR3 protein: CASSPGGGVGGYTF

clone size: NA
CDR3 length: 19
J gene: TRBJ2-7
D gene: TRBD1
V gene: TRBV3-1/TRBV3-2
CDR3 DNA: TGTGCCAGCAGCCGCAGGCTGAGCGGACAGGGTACCGGCGGCTACGAGCAGTACTTC
CDR3 protein: CASSRRLSGQGTGGYEQYF

clone size: NA
CDR3 length: 16
J gene: TRBJ2-1
D gene: TRBD2
V gene: TRBV19
CDR3 DNA: TGTGCCAGTAGTTCCGGGAGCGGGAGACGCGGCAATGAGCAGTTCTTC
CDR3 protein: CASSSGSGRRGNEQFF

clone size: NA
CDR3 length: 14
J gene: TRBJ1-2
D gene: NA
V gene: TRBV15
CDR3 DNA: TGTGCCACCAGGCCGATCGGGAATAACTATGGCTACACCTTC
CDR3 protein: CATRPIGNNYGYTF

clone size: NA
CDR3 length: 15
J gene: TRBJ2-6
D gene: NA
V gene: TRBV19
CDR3 DNA: TGTGCCAGTAGTATCTCCAGGGGCTGGGCCAACGTCCTGACTTTC
CDR3 protein: CASSISRGWANVLTF

clone size: NA
CDR3 length: 17
J gene: TRBJ2-1
D gene: TRBD2
V gene: TRBV19
CDR3 DNA: TGTGCCAGTAGCCCAGGACTAGCGGGAGCCTCCTACAATGAGCAGTTCTTC
CDR3 protein: CASSPGLAGASYNEQFF

clone size: once
CDR3 length: 15
J gene: TRBJ1-1
D gene: TRBD1
V gene: TRBV5-1
CDR3 DNA: TGCGCCAGTAGCACAGGGGATACGGATTCCACTGAAGCTTTCTTT
CDR3 protein: CASSTGDTDSTEAFF

clone size: NA
CDR3 length: 14
J gene: TRBJ1-2
D gene: NA
V gene: TRBV15
CDR3 DNA: TGTGCCACCAGCAGAGGGGGGCGAGGCTATGGCTACACCTTC
CDR3 protein: CATSRGGRGYGYTF

clone size: NA
CDR3 length: 16
J gene: TRBJ2-7
D gene: TRBD1
V gene: TRBV9
CDR3 DNA: TGTGCCAGCAGCGTAGAGTGGGACAGGGGGCGCGACGAGCAGTACTTC
CDR3 protein: CASSVEWDRGRDEQYF

clone size: NA
CDR3 length: 18
J gene: TRBJ2-2
D gene: NA
V gene: TRBV9
CDR3 DNA: TGTGCCAGCAGCGTAGAGCCGCTAGGGGGGGCCTACACCGGGGAGCTGTTTTTT
CDR3 protein: CASSVEPLGGAYTGELFF

clone size: NA
CDR3 length: 14
J gene: TRBJ1-5
D gene: NA
V gene: TRBV5-1
CDR3 DNA: TGCGCCAGCAGCTTCGTAGGGGGCAATCAGCCCCAGCATTTT
CDR3 protein: CASSFVGGNQPQHF

clone size: NA
CDR3 length: 13
J gene: TRBJ1-1
D gene: NA
V gene: TRBV7-8
CDR3 DNA: TGTGCCAGCAGCTTGCAGGGTCGGACTGAAGCTTTCTTT
CDR3 protein: CASSLQGRTEAFF

clone size: once
CDR3 length: 13
J gene: TRBJ1-2
D gene: NA
V gene: TRBV9
CDR3 DNA: TGTGCCAGCAGCGTAGTAGGAGGGAATGGCTACACCTTC
CDR3 protein: CASSVVGGNGYTF

clone size: NA
CDR3 length: 16
J gene: TRBJ2-3
D gene: NA
V gene: TRBV6-5
CDR3 DNA: TGTGCCAGCAGTTACGGCGTAGCCCTTGGGACAGATACGCAGTATTTT
CDR3 protein: CASSYGVALGTDTQYF

clone size: NA
CDR3 length: 15
J gene: TRBJ2-7
D gene: NA
V gene: TRBV7-2
CDR3 DNA: TGTGCCAGCAGCTTGAGCCACCTGAGCTCCTACGAGCAGTACTTC
CDR3 protein: CASSLSHLSSYEQYF

clone size: NA
CDR3 length: 15
J gene: TRBJ2-5
D gene: TRBD2
V gene: TRBV30
CDR3 DNA: TGTGCCTGGAGTCAAACCGGGACTAGCGGAGAGACCCAGTACTTC
CDR3 protein: CAWSQTGTSGETQYF

clone size: NA
CDR3 length: 16
J gene: TRBJ2-1
D gene: TRBD2
V gene: TRBV7-2
CDR3 DNA: TGTGCCAGCAGCCCCATCAAAGCGGGGTTGGTCGATGAGCAGTTCTTC
CDR3 protein: CASSPIKAGLVDEQFF

clone size: few
CDR3 length: 10
J gene: TRBJ2-1
D gene: NA
V gene: TRBV19
CDR3 DNA: TGTGCCAGTAGTCGGGATCAGACGTTCTTC
CDR3 protein: CASSRDQTFF